Each of the 12 T cell receptor beta chains below was sequenced from the same sample in a study of blood T cells in healthy people across ages. Alongside a J-beta primer mix, a sample-barcoded 5' primer served in a second PCR lasting about 6 to 12 cycles. TCRdb re-analysed the 5' RACE reads in MiXCR, keeping a single row per CDR3 protein. The sample records about 1.6 million distinct CDR3 sequences, roughly 32% being singletons. Sequenced sample: blood. These receptors were obtained from a woman in her 30s in good health.

The chain employs TRBV2 and TRBJ2-6; D gene uncertain. The germline gives CDR1 SNHLY, CDR2 FYNNEI. Trimming left V 2 bases short and J 0 bases short, with 11 bases between. There are 17 residues in the CDR3. The CDR3 region is CASSETSPSSGANVLTF. DNA of the CDR3: TGTGCCAGCAGTGAAACAAGTCCAAGCTCTGGGGCCAACGTCCTGACTTTC.

This clonotype appeared a few times. The V and J genes are TRBV7-9 and TRBJ2-7; D gene ambiguous. CDR1 and CDR2 from the germline V gene are SEHNR and FQNEAQ (reference sequence). The CDR3 loop spans 13 amino acids. With 2 bases removed from V and 3 bases from J, the gap between germline ends came to 8 bases. CDR3 bases: TGTGCCAGCAGCTTACTTCTCAACTACGAGCAGTACTTC. It is translated as CASSLLLNYEQYF. Complete variable domain (other parts from reference TRBV7-9 and TRBJ2-7): DTGVSQNPRHKITKRGQNVTFRCDPISEHNRLYWYRQTLGQGPEFLTYFQNEAQLEKSRLLSDRFSAERPKGSFSTLEIQRTEQGDSAMYLCASSLLLNYEQYFGPGTRLTVT.

V gene TRBV12-3 or TRBV12-4 combines with J gene TRBJ2-1; D assignment may be TRBD1 or TRBD2 (6 bases each). Trimming pared 1 base from V and 1 base from J, leaving 17 bases between. The CDR3 length is 18 residues. Written as DNA, the CDR3 is TGTGCCAGCAGTTTAGAGGGGGGAGGCTCGTTATCCTACAATGAGCAGTTCTTC. Translation: CASSLEGGGSLSYNEQFF.

The sample holds a few counts of this clonotype. The CDR3 nucleotides read TGTGCCAGCAGCTTAGATGGCGGGAATTTTAAGCGTGCCACAGATACGCAGTATTTT. As protein: CASSLDGGNFKRATDTQYF. This sequence joins TRBV11-2 and TRBJ2-3; TRBD2 might be the D (6 bases). The CDR3 has 19 residues. CDR1 SGHAT and CDR2 FQNNGV come from the germline V gene. The V end lost 0 bases, the J end lost 2 bases, and 21 bases lay between the germline ends.

For this clonotype: Just one base apart from a much larger clone, this may be a read error. The chain recombines TRBV12-3 or TRBV12-4 with TRBJ1-2; D remains unclear. V was shortened by 4 bases and J by 2 bases, with 8 bases between the two germline ends. The length of the CDR3 is 13 residues. CDR3 coding DNA: TGTGCCAGCAGTTCGGCAGAAAACTATGGCTACACCTTC. Amino acids: CASSSAENYGYTF.

The genes are TRBV10-3 and TRBJ2-1; D is unclear. V was trimmed by 2 bases and J by 10 bases, leaving 12 bases between them. This CDR3 is built from 13 residues. The germline V gene encodes CDR1 ENHRY and CDR2 SYGVKD. The DNA of the CDR3 is TGTGCCATCAGTGAGGGTTCGCAGAGAGAGCAGTTCTTC. Translation: CAISEGSQREQFF.

V and J are TRBV20-1 and TRBJ1-5; D not certain. The ends were cut back, 6 bases at V and 4 bases at J, with 16 bases in the middle. CDR1 is DFQATT and CDR2 is SNEGSKA in the germline V gene (reference sequence). CDR3 length equals 14 residues. The CDR3 spells CSARGGSGNQPQHF. As DNA, the CDR3 is TGCAGTGCCCGGGGTGGGTCCGGAAATCAGCCCCAGCATTTT.

This clonotype was detected ten times or more. The chain has TRBV29-1 and TRBJ2-3; 10 positions agree with TRBD2. The CDR3 has 16 amino acids. The ends lost 6 bases at V and 1 base at J; junction bases unmatched: 10. Germline CDR1 reads SQVTM; CDR2 reads ANQGSEA. The CDR3 nucleotides are TGCAGCGTGCGGGGAAGGACTAGCGGACGCACAGATACGCAGTATTTT. It translates to CSVRGRTSGRTDTQYF.

Here the CDR3 reads CSVGGSRNYGYTF. The CDR3 DNA follows: TGCAGCGTGGGCGGCAGTAGGAACTATGGCTACACCTTC. The chain employs TRBV29-1 and TRBJ1-2; the D is unclear. The V and J ends lost 6 bases and 2 bases respectively, with 13 bases between them. Germline V gives CDR1 SQVTM, CDR2 ANQGSEA. The CDR3 is 13 amino acids.

A few counts support this clonotype. A read error is possible here, since a much larger clone lies one base away. The rearrangement joins TRBV7-9 to TRBJ2-3, with D tentatively TRBD2 (6 bases). V lost 3 bases to trimming and J lost 8 bases, with 12 bases between them. Germline V gives CDR1 SEHNR, CDR2 FQNEAQ (reference sequence). There are 13 residues in the CDR3. Written as DNA, the CDR3 is TGTGCCAGCAGCTTTAGCGGTCGGGGTACGCAGTATTTT. Its protein product is CASSFSGRGTQYF. Full variable domain (remainder filled in from reference TRBV7-9 and TRBJ2-3): DTGVSQNPRHKITKRGQNVTFRCDPISEHNRLYWYRQTLGQGPEFLTYFQNEAQLEKSRLLSDRFSAERPKGSFSTLEIQRTEQGDSAMYLCASSFSGRGTQYFGPGTRLTVL.

The chain recombines TRBV5-1 with TRBJ2-2; 7 positions agree with TRBD2. Per germline, CDR1 SGHRS and CDR2 YFSETQ. The CDR3 is made up of 14 amino acids. With 3 bases clipped from V and 6 bases from J, the junction kept 5 bases outside the gene matches. The CDR3 here is CASSSGTIAGELFF. CDR3 bases: TGCGCCAGCAGCTCCGGGACTATCGCCGGGGAGCTGTTTTTT.

V usage is TRBV21-1 and J usage is TRBJ1-4; the D call TRBD1 from the table was never checked on the DNA. TRBV21-1 is a pseudogene locus. The CDR3 runs to 15 residues. In DNA form, the CDR3 reads TGTGCCAGCAGCAAAGGGGGGACAACAAATGAAAAACTGTTTTTT. Protein product: CASSKGGTTNEKLFF.